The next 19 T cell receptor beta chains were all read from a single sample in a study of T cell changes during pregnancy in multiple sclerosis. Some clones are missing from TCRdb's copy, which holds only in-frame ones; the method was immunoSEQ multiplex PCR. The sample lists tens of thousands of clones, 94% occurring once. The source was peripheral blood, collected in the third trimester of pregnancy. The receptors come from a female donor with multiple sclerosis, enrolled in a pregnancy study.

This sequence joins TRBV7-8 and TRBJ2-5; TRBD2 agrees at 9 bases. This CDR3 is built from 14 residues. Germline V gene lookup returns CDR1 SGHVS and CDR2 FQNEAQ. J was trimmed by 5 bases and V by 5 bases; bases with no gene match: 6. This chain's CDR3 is CASSAGTSWETQYF. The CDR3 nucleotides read TGTGCCAGCAGCGCCGGGACTAGCTGGGAGACCCAGTACTTC.

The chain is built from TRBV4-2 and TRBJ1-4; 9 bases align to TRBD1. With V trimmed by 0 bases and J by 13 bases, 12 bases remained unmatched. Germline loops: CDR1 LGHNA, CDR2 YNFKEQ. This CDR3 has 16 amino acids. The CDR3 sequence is CASSQDYGTGSRGLFF. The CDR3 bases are TGTGCCAGCAGCCAAGATTATGGGACAGGGTCTCGCGGACTGTTTTTT.

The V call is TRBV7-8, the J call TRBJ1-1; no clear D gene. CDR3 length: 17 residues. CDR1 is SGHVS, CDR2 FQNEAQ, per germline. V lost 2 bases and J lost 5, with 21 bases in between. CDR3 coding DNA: TGTGCCAGCAGCTTATCGTGGGAGGGCTCTTTCGGGACTGAAGCTTTCTTT. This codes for CASSLSWEGSFGTEAFF. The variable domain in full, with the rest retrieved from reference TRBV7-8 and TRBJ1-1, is GAGVSQSPRYKVAKRGQDVALRCDPISGHVSLFWYQQALGQGPEFLTYFQNEAQLDKSGLPSDRFFAERPEGSVSTLKIQRTQQEDSAVYLCASSLSWEGSFGTEAFFGQGTRLTVV.

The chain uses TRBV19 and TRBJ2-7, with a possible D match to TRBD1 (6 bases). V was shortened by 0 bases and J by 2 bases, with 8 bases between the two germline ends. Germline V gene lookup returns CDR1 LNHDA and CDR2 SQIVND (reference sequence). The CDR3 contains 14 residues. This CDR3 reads CASSIEGTPYEQYF. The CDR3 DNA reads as TGTGCCAGTAGTATAGAGGGGACACCCTACGAGCAGTACTTC.

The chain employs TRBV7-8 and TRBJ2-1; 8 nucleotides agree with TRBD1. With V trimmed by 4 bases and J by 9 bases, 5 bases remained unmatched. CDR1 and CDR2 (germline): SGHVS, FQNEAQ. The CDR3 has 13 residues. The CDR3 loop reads CASSYRTGTEQFF. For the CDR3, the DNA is TGTGCCAGCAGCTACCGGACAGGGACTGAGCAGTTCTTC.

CDR3 residues: CASSFDRGSYNSPLHF. Here the CDR3 DNA reads TGTGCCAGCAGCTTCGACAGGGGCTCATATAATTCACCCCTCCACTTT. The J gene is TRBJ1-6, the V gene TRBV11-3, with 8 bases matching TRBD1. The germline V gene has CDR1 SGHNT and CDR2 YENEEA. The CDR3 has 16 amino acids. V lost 3 bases to trimming and J lost 4 bases; unmatched junction nucleotides: 5.

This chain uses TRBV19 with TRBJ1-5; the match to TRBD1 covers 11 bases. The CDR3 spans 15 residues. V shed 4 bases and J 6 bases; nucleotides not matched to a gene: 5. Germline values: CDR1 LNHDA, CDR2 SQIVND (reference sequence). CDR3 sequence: CASSKDRGHFQPQHF. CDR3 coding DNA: TGTGCCAGTAGTAAGGACAGGGGGCATTTTCAGCCCCAGCATTTT.

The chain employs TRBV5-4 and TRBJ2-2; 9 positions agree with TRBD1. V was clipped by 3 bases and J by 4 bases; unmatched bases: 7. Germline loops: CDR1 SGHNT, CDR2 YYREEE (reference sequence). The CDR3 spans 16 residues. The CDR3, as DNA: TGTGCCAGCAGCTCACAGGGGGCGCGGGGCACCGGGGAGCTGTTTTTT. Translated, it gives CASSSQGARGTGELFF.

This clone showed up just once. DNA for the CDR3: TGCGCCAGCAGTGACAGGGGGAACTATGGCTACACCTTC. This translates into CASSDRGNYGYTF. The V call is TRBV10-2, the J call TRBJ1-2; 7 bases map to TRBD1. Germline V CDR1 and CDR2: WSHSY, SAAADI. After removal of 3 bases from V and 2 bases from J, the junction contained 0 bases not matched to a gene. The CDR3 covers 13 residues.

The CDR3 sequence: CASSSGTGEWNQPQHF. CDR3 nucleotide sequence: TGTGCCAGCAGTTCCGGGACAGGGGAATGGAATCAGCCCCAGCATTTT. The genes are TRBV6-6 and TRBJ1-5, with TRBD1 matching over 10 bases. With V trimmed by 4 bases and J by 4 bases, 7 bases remained unmatched. This CDR3 spans 16 amino acids. Germline CDR1 and CDR2: MNHNY and SVGAGI (reference sequence).

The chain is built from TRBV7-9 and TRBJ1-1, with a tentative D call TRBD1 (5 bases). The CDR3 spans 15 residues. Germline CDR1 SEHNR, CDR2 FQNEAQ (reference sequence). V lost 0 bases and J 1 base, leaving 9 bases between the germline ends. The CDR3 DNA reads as TGTGCCAGCAGCTTAGCGGACACCCGGAACACTGAAGCTTTCTTT. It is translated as CASSLADTRNTEAFF.

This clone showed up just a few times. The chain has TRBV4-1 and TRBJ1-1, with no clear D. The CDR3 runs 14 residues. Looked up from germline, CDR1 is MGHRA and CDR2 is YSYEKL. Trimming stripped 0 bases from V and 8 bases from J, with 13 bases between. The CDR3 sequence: CASSQDQAGGEAFF. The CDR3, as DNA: TGCGCCAGCAGCCAAGATCAGGCAGGAGGAGAAGCTTTCTTT.

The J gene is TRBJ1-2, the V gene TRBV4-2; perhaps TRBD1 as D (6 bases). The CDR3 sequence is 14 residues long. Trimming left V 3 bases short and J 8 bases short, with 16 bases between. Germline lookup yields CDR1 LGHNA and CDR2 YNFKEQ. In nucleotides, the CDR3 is TGTGCCAGCAGCCAGGAGACAGGCCCAAGGGGCTACACCTTC. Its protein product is CASSQETGPRGYTF.

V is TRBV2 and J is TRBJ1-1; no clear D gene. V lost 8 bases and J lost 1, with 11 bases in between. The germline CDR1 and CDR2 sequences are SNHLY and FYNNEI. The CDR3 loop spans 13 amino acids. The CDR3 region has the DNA TGTGCCAGCGGGAGGGAAGCGAACACTGAAGCTTTCTTT. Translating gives CASGREANTEAFF.

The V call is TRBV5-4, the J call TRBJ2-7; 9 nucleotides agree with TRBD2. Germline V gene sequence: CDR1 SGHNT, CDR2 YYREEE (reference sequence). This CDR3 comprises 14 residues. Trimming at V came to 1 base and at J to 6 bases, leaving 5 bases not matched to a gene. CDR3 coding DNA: TGTGCCAGCAGCTTGCCGGGACTAGCTCCCGAGCAGTACTTC. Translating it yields CASSLPGLAPEQYF. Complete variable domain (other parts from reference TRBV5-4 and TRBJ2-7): ETGVTQSPTHLIKTRGQQVTLRCSSQSGHNTVSWYQQALGQGPQFIFQYYREEENGRGNFPPRFSGLQFPNYSSELNVNALELDDSALYLCASSLPGLAPEQYFGPGTRLTVT.

The CDR3 coding sequence is TGTGCCAGTAGTATTGTTAGCGGGGTGGAGACCCAGTACTTC. Its translation is CASSIVSGVETQYF. The rearrangement links TRBV19 to TRBJ2-5, with 8 bases aligning to TRBD2. With V trimmed by 3 bases and J by 5 bases, 5 bases remained unmatched. The CDR3 sequence is 14 residues long. Germline V gives CDR1 LNHDA, CDR2 SQIVND (reference sequence). The entire variable domain, with the rest obtained from reference TRBV19 and TRBJ2-5, is as follows: DGGITQSPKYLFRKEGQNVTLSCEQNLNHDAMYWYRQDPGQGLRLIYYSQIVNDFQKGDIAEGYSVSREKKESFPLTVTSAQKNPTAFYLCASSIVSGVETQYFGPGTRLLVL.

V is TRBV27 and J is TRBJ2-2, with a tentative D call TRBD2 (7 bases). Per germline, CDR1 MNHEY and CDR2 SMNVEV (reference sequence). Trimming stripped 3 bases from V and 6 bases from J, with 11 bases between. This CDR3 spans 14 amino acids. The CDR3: CASSFVGGPGELFF. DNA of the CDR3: TGTGCCAGCAGTTTTGTCGGGGGGCCCGGGGAGCTGTTTTTT.

The DNA for the CDR3 is TGTGCCAGCAGCTTTCGGACAGGGAGAACTGAAGCTTTCTTT. Translation: CASSFRTGRTEAFF. The genes are TRBV7-9 and TRBJ1-1; 8 bases are a match to TRBD1. This CDR3 spans 14 amino acids. Looked up from germline, CDR1 is SEHNR and CDR2 is FQNEAQ (reference sequence). With 3 bases clipped from V and 5 bases from J, the junction kept 5 bases outside the gene matches.

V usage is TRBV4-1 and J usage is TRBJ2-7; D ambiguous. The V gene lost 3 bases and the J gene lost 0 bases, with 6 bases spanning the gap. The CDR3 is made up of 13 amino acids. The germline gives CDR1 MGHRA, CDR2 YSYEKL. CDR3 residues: CASSHGDSYEQYF. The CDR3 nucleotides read TGCGCCAGCAGCCACGGTGACTCCTACGAGCAGTACTTC.